The clone carrying this T cell receptor (beta chain) was recorded at least ten times. What it recognizes is unknown. This sample is part of a study of T cell repertoires in cytomegalovirus infection. Findings and limits, study-wide: Pooled public TCR beta family frequency picked out CMV carriers with the relevant HLA.

The CDR3 is 15 amino acids. The V and J ends lost 2 bases and 10 bases, in that order; junction bases with no gene match: 7. Germline CDR1 reads SGHTA; CDR2 reads FQGNSA. TCRdb used MiXCR to reprocess the reads, holding one entry per CDR3 protein. Of some 180,000 distinct CDR3 sequences listed, about a tenth were seen once; the top ten hold roughly 5%. The sequence was obtained from a human donor in good health (CMV status not recorded). Some clones in this sample may be carry-over from other donors' samples. The rearrangement joins TRBV7-2 to TRBJ1-6, with TRBD1 matching over 8 bases. The sample comprised PBMCs. CDR3 nucleotides: TGTGCCAGCAGCTTAACTCAGGGGGCGCGGTCACCCCTCCACTTT. Translated: CASSLTQGARSPLHF.